This record concerns one TCR beta chain sequence. Repertoires were generated with immunoSEQ multiplex PCR, while TCRdb's copy carries only in-frame clones and drops some. The sample holds 150,000 to 200,000 clones, 85% to 90% seen once. These data come from a study of T cell responses to AZD1222 COVID-19 vaccine. This receptor was obtained from an adult in good health. The input for sequencing was peripheral blood, taken on day 0 of AZD1222 vaccination.

This CDR3 is CAWSVSGTNQPQHF. In DNA form, the CDR3 reads TGTGCCTGGAGTGTGTCAGGAACCAATCAGCCCCAGCATTTT. The chain recombines TRBV30 with TRBJ1-5; D remains unclear. This CDR3 is 14 amino acids long. CDR1 and CDR2 from the germline V gene are GTSNPN and SVGIG (reference sequence). V lost 0 bases and J 3 bases, leaving 9 bases between the germline ends.